This T cell receptor beta chain was captured in a study of cytomegalovirus exposure and HLA in healthy donors. V lost 7 bases to trimming and J lost 7 bases; unmatched junction nucleotides: 5. This CDR3 region has 12 residues. From germline, CDR1 is SGHTA and CDR2 FQGNSA. This clone was seen a few times. As yet, its antigen is unknown. Study-level points and caveats: Another analysis was done later, and it associated approximately 18,000 TCR beta sequences with HLA alleles at 0.05 false discovery rate. Clonal expansion was found to be greater in HLA-associated TCR beta chains than in equally common others in a later analysis. Presence/absence analysis assumed near-uniform sequencing depth across donors. A list of 150 or so TCR beta chains associated with cytomegalovirus was given.

PCR involved 60 Vbeta and 13 Jbeta primers. Some clones are missing from TCRdb's copy, which holds only in-frame ones; the method was immunoSEQ multiplex PCR. This sample carries about 150,000 clones, 65% to 85% of them seen once, and the ten largest clones take 3% to 4%. The genes are TRBV7-2 and TRBJ1-1, with 8 bases that match TRBD1. The sequence derives from a male donor in good health and CMV-seronegative. The sequenced sample was PBMCs. CDR3 bases: TGTGCCAGCAAGGACAGGGCTGGTGAAGCTTTCTTT. Protein: CASKDRAGEAFF.